These T cell receptor beta chains were read from a single sample in a study of cytomegalovirus exposure and HLA in healthy donors. The repertoire was sequenced with immunoSEQ multiplex PCR; TCRdb's copy has only in-frame clones and lacks some. The sample lists approximately 200,000 clones, 82% occurring once. Sample: PBMCs. The receptors derive from a boy between 2 and 10 years old in good health and CMV-seronegative. The CDR3 runs from the conserved cysteine through the conserved F or W. Each record gives: V gene, D gene, clone size, J gene, CDR3 DNA, CDR3 protein. The D gene is left open where the match is weak. Clone size is given for some rows only: seen once, a few or many times, or a class if the clone is expanded.

TRBV7-9,-,-,TRBJ2-7,TGTGCCAGCAGCTTAGAGGGGACCTACGAGCAGTACTTC,CASSLEGTYEQYF
TRBV12-5,TRBD1,-,TRBJ1-3,TGTGCTAGTGGGCCGGGACAGGGCGAAAACACCATATATTTT,CASGPGQGENTIYF
TRBV18,-,-,TRBJ1-1,TGTGCCAGCTCACCGGGGGGACCTCGAACTGAAGCTTTCTTT,CASSPGGPRTEAFF
TRBV5-4,TRBD1,-,TRBJ2-5,TGTGCCAGCAGCTTTATCAACGACAGGGAAACGTCCCAGTACTTC,CASSFINDRETSQYF
TRBV18,-,-,TRBJ2-7,TGTGCCAGCTCCCCGGGACACTACGAGCAGTACTTC,CASSPGHYEQYF
TRBV2,-,-,TRBJ1-1,TGTGCCAGCAGTGCTAACACTGAAGCTTTCTTT,CASSANTEAFF
TRBV2,TRBD2,-,TRBJ2-3,TGTGCCAGCAGTGAAGCGCAGGGACTAGCGGGGTTCACAGATACGCAGTATTTT,CASSEAQGLAGFTDTQYF
TRBV5-4,TRBD1,-,TRBJ2-7,TGTGCCAGCAGCCGGGACAGGTACGAGCAGTACTTC,CASSRDRYEQYF
TRBV6-5,-,-,TRBJ2-1,TGTGCCAGCAGTTATACAGGAGAGCATGAGCAGTTCTTC,CASSYTGEHEQFF
TRBV10-3,-,-,TRBJ2-5,TGTGCCATCAGAGGCCAGCGGGTCCAAGAGACCCAGTACTTC,CAIRGQRVQETQYF
TRBV11-2,-,-,TRBJ2-7,TGTGCCAGCAGCTCCGGGGCCTACGAGCAGTACTTC,CASSSGAYEQYF
TRBV2,-,-,TRBJ2-2,TGTGCCAGCAGTAGTAGAGTAAACACCGGGGAGCTGTTTTTT,CASSSRVNTGELFF
TRBV4-2,-,-,TRBJ2-7,TGTGCCAGCAGCCAAGATCTCTACGAGCAGTACTTC,CASSQDLYEQYF
TRBV7-9,-,-,TRBJ1-2,TGTGCCAGCAGCTTAGGGGAGGGAGACCTTTATGGCTACACCTTC,CASSLGEGDLYGYTF
TRBV2,TRBD2,once,TRBJ2-3,TGTGCCAGCAGTCAACAAGCGGGGGGGCCGCCAGATACGCAGTATTTT,CASSQQAGGPPDTQYF
TRBV7-2,-,-,TRBJ2-7,TGTGCCAGCAGCTCCATCCCGGGAAGGGTCTACGAGCAGTACTTC,CASSSIPGRVYEQYF
TRBV4-1,TRBD2,-,TRBJ2-5,TGCGCCAGCAGCCTTGCGGGGGGGCCGGGGGAGACCCAGTACTTC,CASSLAGGPGETQYF
TRBV5-1,TRBD2,-,TRBJ2-3,TGCGCCAGCAGCTTGGCTACGGGGGGTAGCACAGATACGCAGTATTTT,CASSLATGGSTDTQYF
TRBV6-6,-,-,TRBJ1-1,TGTGCCAGCAGTCTCTCGGGATTGGACACTGAAGCTTTCTTT,CASSLSGLDTEAFF
TRBV18,-,-,TRBJ1-2,TGTGCCAGCTCACCAGCGAGCAGGGGTGTCTATGGCTACACCTTC,CASSPASRGVYGYTF
TRBV7-3,-,-,TRBJ2-5,TGTGCCAGCAGCTTAACGAGAGGGTCCAACAGTAAAGAGACCCAGTACTTC,CASSLTRGSNSKETQYF
TRBV6-5,TRBD1,-,TRBJ1-2,TGTGCCAGCAGTTATTGGTCCGGGGGCAGGGGGGATGGCTACACCTTC,CASSYWSGGRGDGYTF
TRBV18,TRBD2,few,TRBJ2-5,TGTGCCAGCTCACCCCTCGGGCGGGGGGGCCAAGAGACCCAGTACTTC,CASSPLGRGGQETQYF
TRBV5-8,-,-,TRBJ2-7,TGTGCCAGCAGCCAGGCCATACGACCCCACGAGCAGTACTTC,CASSQAIRPHEQYF
TRBV9,-,-,TRBJ1-4,TGTGCCAGCAGCGTAGAAGGATGTCAGGCTAATGAAAAACTGTTTTTT,CASSVEGCQANEKLFF
TRBV10-3,-,-,TRBJ1-5,TGTGCCGTAGCAGGGTCGCGGAATCAGCCCCAGCATTTT,CAVAGSRNQPQHF
TRBV14,-,-,TRBJ1-3,TGTGCCAGCAGCCCCCGCTTAGGACTCGGAAACACCATATATTTT,CASSPRLGLGNTIYF
TRBV30,TRBD2,-,TRBJ2-2,TGTGCCTGGAGTTCGGGGGGGTCCACCGGGGAGCTGTTTTTT,CAWSSGGSTGELFF
TRBV11-2,-,-,TRBJ2-7,TGTGCCAGCAGCTTAGGCAGGGATTTCTCCTACGAGCAGTACTTC,CASSLGRDFSYEQYF
TRBV11-2,TRBD2,-,TRBJ2-1,TGTGCCAGCAGCTTTCCTAGCGGGGGATCCTACAATGAGCAGTTCTTC,CASSFPSGGSYNEQFF
TRBV5-4,TRBD2,-,TRBJ2-2,TGTGCCAGCAGCTTGGGCGGGGGGGCCACAACCGGGGAGCTGTTTTTT,CASSLGGGATTGELFF
TRBV6-1,-,-,TRBJ2-3,TGTGCCAGCAGTATAGGGACTGCGACAGATACGCAGTATTTT,CASSIGTATDTQYF